The T cell receptor beta chain under discussion was sequenced for a study of T-cell memory formation after mild COVID-19. cDNA libraries for TCR alpha and TCR beta, carrying sample barcodes and UMIs, came from 5'RACE with constant-segment primers. TCRdb reprocessed the 5' RACE reads via MiXCR and lists one record per CDR3 protein. The table lists more than 450,000 distinct CDR3 sequences, about a sixth of them singletons. The V and J ends lost 5 bases and 2 bases respectively, with 10 bases between them. CDR3 length: 13 residues. Germline CDR1 LNHDA, CDR2 SQIVND (reference sequence). This clonotype has a handful of counts. Its cognate antigen is unknown. Study-level findings and limits: In pre-infection memory, a portion of responding clones appeared, which suggested that cross-reactive memory joined.

This sequence originates from an adult woman who had mild COVID-19 (a few samples of this study predate the infection). Cell type and time point are not known. The genes are TRBV19 and TRBJ2-7; D may be TRBD1 (6 bases). The specimen sequenced was PBMCs or a T cell subset sorted from them (not recorded which). CDR3 sequence: CASSGRGTYEQYF. CDR3 DNA: TGTGCCAGTAGTGGCAGGGGTACCTACGAGCAGTACTTC.